The 29 T cell receptor beta chains reported below all come from one sample, sequenced in a study of T cells after yellow fever vaccination. MiXCR, run by TCRdb on the 5' RACE reads, gives a single entry per CDR3 protein. The sample holds some 340,000 distinct CDR3 sequences, approximately 11% seen once. This specimen consisted of CD4+ T cells sorted from PBMCs, obtained 45 days after the yellow fever booster vaccination. Every receptor here comes from a man between 18 and 35 years old who received the YFV17D yellow fever vaccine.

CDR3 residues: CASSTNYNSPLHF. CDR3 sequence (DNA): TGTGCCAGCAGTACAAACTATAATTCACCCCTCCACTTT. J is TRBJ1-6 and V is TRBV28; D unresolved. From germline, CDR1 is MDHEN and CDR2 SYDVKM. The germline V and J ends were trimmed by 5 bases and 3 bases, with 5 bases remaining between them. The CDR3 loop spans 13 amino acids.

The chain has TRBV4-3 and TRBJ2-7; TRBD2 matches 7 bases. This CDR3 has 16 amino acids. Germline V lookup: CDR1 LGHNA, CDR2 YSLEER. V trimming: 0 bases; J trimming: 8 bases; junction bases outside the gene matches: 13. The CDR3 DNA reads as TGCGCCAGCAGCCAAGATTACCTCGGGGGGATTGGAAAGCAGTACTTC. Protein product: CASSQDYLGGIGKQYF.

This clonotype was counted many times. V usage is TRBV3-1 and J usage is TRBJ1-2; D gene ambiguous. Trimming took off 2 bases at V and 9 bases at J, with 16 bases between the two ends. The CDR3 has 14 amino acids. The germline V gene has CDR1 LGHDT and CDR2 YNNKEL (reference sequence). Here the CDR3 reads CASSQMGNGRRYTF. DNA for the CDR3: TGTGCCAGCAGCCAAATGGGAAATGGTAGACGCTACACCTTC.

This clonotype was found a few times. CDR3 sequence: CASSPGGSRTNEKLFF. CDR3 coding DNA: TGCGCCAGCAGCCCGGGGGGGAGCCGCACTAATGAAAAACTGTTTTTT. The V gene is TRBV4-3, the J gene TRBJ1-4, with D tentatively TRBD1 (5 bases). The CDR3 spans 16 residues. The ends were cut back, 4 bases at V and 2 bases at J, with 14 bases in the middle. The V gene's germline CDR1 is LGHNA and CDR2 YSLEER.

This clonotype was observed a handful of times. The genes are TRBV4-3 and TRBJ2-3; D perhaps matches TRBD2 (6 bases). This CDR3 is built from 16 residues. Trimming took 1 base from V and 1 from J, leaving 12 bases between them. Germline CDR1 and CDR2: LGHNA and YSLEER. The CDR3 DNA reads as TGCGCCAGCAGCCAAGTCTCTGGGGAGGGCACAGATACGCAGTATTTT. Its translation: CASSQVSGEGTDTQYF.

This clonotype showed up just a few times. This sequence joins TRBV20-1 and TRBJ2-2; D is tentatively TRBD1 or TRBD2 (5 bases each). Germline V gene sequence: CDR1 DFQATT, CDR2 SNEGSKA (reference sequence). This CDR3 contains 14 residues. V lost 5 bases and J lost 4, with 14 bases in between. CDR3 loop: CSALLQGRTGELFF. DNA for the CDR3: TGCAGTGCTCTTCTCCAGGGACGCACCGGGGAGCTGTTTTTT.

This rearrangement joins TRBV5-4 to TRBJ2-3, with unresolved D. V lost 4 bases and J lost 4, with 13 bases in between. Germline lookup yields CDR1 SGHNT and CDR2 YYREEE (reference sequence). This CDR3 has 14 amino acids. This CDR3 reads CASSVPLGSDTQYF. Written as DNA, the CDR3 is TGTGCCAGCAGCGTTCCCCTCGGATCAGATACGCAGTATTTT. Variable domain in full (rest from reference TRBV5-4 and TRBJ2-3): ETGVTQSPTHLIKTRGQQVTLRCSSQSGHNTVSWYQQALGQGPQFIFQYYREEENGRGNFPPRFSGLQFPNYSSELNVNALELDDSALYLCASSVPLGSDTQYFGPGTRLTVL.

The chain joins TRBV20-1 to TRBJ1-6; D not resolved. This CDR3 has 14 amino acids. Germline CDR1 reads DFQATT; CDR2 reads SNEGSKA (reference sequence). V lost 4 bases and J lost 10, with 17 bases in between. The CDR3 is CSAMTSGDSSPLHF. The CDR3 region has the DNA TGCAGTGCTATGACCAGCGGGGATAGCTCACCCCTCCACTTT.

The chain uses TRBV5-1 and TRBJ2-1; TRBD2 agrees at 9 bases. After removal of 3 bases from V and 10 bases from J, the junction contained 11 bases not matched to a gene. CDR3 length: 15 residues. Germline CDR1 reads SGHRS; CDR2 reads YFSETQ. In DNA form, the CDR3 reads TGCGCCAGCAGCTCGGGACTAGCCCCCGATGGCGAGCAGTTCTTC. Encoded protein: CASSSGLAPDGEQFF.

Many counts were recorded for this clonotype. The chain carries TRBV7-2 and TRBJ2-1, with D perhaps matching TRBD1 (5 bases). The germline gives CDR1 SGHTA, CDR2 FQGNSA. V lost 3 bases and J 9 bases, leaving 18 bases between the germline ends. The CDR3 length is 15 residues. The CDR3 here is CASSFQPDIYSEQFF. Written as DNA, the CDR3 is TGTGCCAGCAGCTTTCAACCGGACATCTATAGTGAGCAGTTCTTC.

The table lists this clonotype with many counts. V gene TRBV12-3 or TRBV12-4 combines with J gene TRBJ2-3; 8 positions agree with TRBD1. CDR3 size: 15 residues. V shed 7 bases and J 2 bases; nucleotides not matched to a gene: 8. CDR3: CASKRTGRSTDTQYF. The CDR3 DNA reads TGTGCCAGCAAACGGACAGGGCGATCCACAGATACGCAGTATTTT.

The chain is built from TRBV27 and TRBJ1-1; weak D call: TRBD1 (6 bases). The V end was cut by 8 bases, the J end by 5 bases, with 15 bases between. Germline V gives CDR1 MNHEY, CDR2 SMNVEV (reference sequence). The CDR3 sequence is 13 residues long. CDR3: CASWGHQGTEAFF. CDR3 DNA: TGTGCCAGCTGGGGCCACCAGGGGACTGAAGCTTTCTTT.

This clonotype has ten or more counts. The genes are TRBV5-1 and TRBJ1-1; 8 bases are a match to TRBD1. From germline, CDR1 is SGHRS and CDR2 YFSETQ. The length of the CDR3 is 14 residues. J was trimmed by 5 bases and V by 4 bases; bases with no gene match: 7. The chain's CDR3 is CASSLRQGRTEAFF. CDR3 bases: TGCGCCAGCAGCCTCCGACAGGGGCGAACTGAAGCTTTCTTT.

This clonotype was found many times. The chain carries TRBV27 and TRBJ2-7; no definite D call. The CDR3 contains 11 residues. From germline, CDR1 is MNHEY and CDR2 SMNVEV (reference sequence). The germline V and J ends were trimmed by 8 bases and 7 bases, with 12 bases remaining between them. The CDR3 DNA reads TGTGCCAGCCGAACAGAGGTAGAGCAGTACGTC. Its protein is CASRTEVEQYV.

The chain links TRBV11-1 to TRBJ2-7, with 8 bases identical to TRBD1. This CDR3 region has 14 residues. The germline gives CDR1 SGHAT, CDR2 FQDESV (reference sequence). Trimming at V came to 4 bases and at J to 3 bases, leaving 5 bases not matched to a gene. CDR3 region: CASSSNRGSYEQYV. The DNA of the CDR3 is TGTGCCAGCAGCTCCAACAGGGGGAGCTACGAGCAGTACGTC.

The V call is TRBV20-1, the J call TRBJ2-1; D is uncertain. Trimming removed 2 bases at V and 7 bases at J, with 6 bases between. CDR1 DFQATT and CDR2 SNEGSKA come from the germline V gene (reference sequence). CDR3 length: 11 amino acids. CDR3 sequence reads: CSARFDNEQFF. The CDR3 DNA sequence: TGCAGTGCTAGATTCGATAATGAGCAGTTCTTC.

This clonotype came up many times. This chain links TRBV4-2 with TRBJ2-1; 10 bases match TRBD2. Germline lookup yields CDR1 LGHNA and CDR2 YNFKEQ. V shed 1 base, J shed 8 bases, and the junction held 5 bases outside the gene matches. The CDR3 runs to 15 residues. Written as DNA, the CDR3 is TGTGCCAGCAGCCAAGGAGCGGGGGGGCTTGATGAGCAGTTCTTC. This sequence encodes CASSQGAGGLDEQFF.

This chain uses TRBV2 with TRBJ2-7; D gene uncertain. V dropped 2 bases and J dropped 0 bases, with 5 bases sitting between them. CDR3 length: 13 residues. CDR1 SNHLY and CDR2 FYNNEI come from the germline V gene. CDR3 sequence (DNA): TGTGCCAGCAGTGAAACCCCCTCCTACGAGCAGTACGTC. Amino acids: CASSETPSYEQYV.

This clonotype was counted between two and nine times. The V and J genes are TRBV7-9 and TRBJ1-1; possibly TRBD1 for D (5 bases). V gave up 5 bases and J gave up 2 bases, with 15 bases separating them. Germline V CDR1 and CDR2: SEHNR, FQNEAQ (reference sequence). This CDR3 has 15 amino acids. This CDR3 reads CASSRSGALNTEAFF. DNA of the CDR3: TGTGCCAGCAGCCGGTCCGGGGCTCTCAACACTGAAGCTTTCTTT.

The chain is built from TRBV7-9 and TRBJ2-7, with TRBD1 matching over 8 bases. J was trimmed by 4 bases and V by 1 base; bases with no gene match: 6. Germline V gene data show CDR1 as SEHNR and CDR2 as FQNEAQ (reference sequence). The CDR3 runs 15 residues. The CDR3 sequence: CASSLDGTGAYEQYV. In DNA form, the CDR3 reads TGTGCCAGCAGCTTAGACGGGACAGGCGCATACGAGCAGTACGTC.

This clonotype was detected a few times. V is TRBV4-1 and J is TRBJ2-6; D is unresolved. The CDR3 sequence is 14 residues long. Germline assignment: CDR1 MGHRA and CDR2 YSYEKL. The V and J ends lost 4 bases and 6 bases respectively, with 10 bases between them. CDR3: CASSLDLLANVLTF. CDR3 nucleotides: TGCGCCAGCAGCCTTGACCTCCTGGCCAACGTCCTGACTTTC.

This clonotype was detected a few times. V is TRBV7-2 and J is TRBJ1-2, with 8 nucleotides matching TRBD1. The V gene end was trimmed by 3 bases and the J gene end by 8 bases; junction bases not matched to a gene: 8. This CDR3 has 14 residues. CDR1 is SGHTA and CDR2 is FQGNSA in the germline V gene. The CDR3 DNA reads TGTGCCAGCAGCTTCGGCGGACAGGGAAGAGGCTACACCTTC. Translation: CASSFGGQGRGYTF.

This clonotype was recorded at least ten times. The chain has TRBV6-2 or TRBV6-3 and TRBJ2-7, with a tentative D call TRBD1 (6 bases). The germline V gene encodes CDR1 MNHEY and CDR2 SVGEGT. V was cut by 6 bases and J by 3 bases, with 21 bases left in between. The CDR3 is made up of 16 amino acids. The CDR3 here is CASSYQTGLGFYEQYF. The CDR3 region has the DNA TGTGCCAGCAGCTACCAGACAGGCCTGGGTTTCTACGAGCAGTACTTC.

This clonotype turned up a few times. The V and J genes are TRBV7-2 and TRBJ2-5; D may be TRBD2 (6 bases). The CDR3 sequence is 15 residues long. V lost 1 base and J 0 bases, leaving 9 bases between the germline ends. Per germline, CDR1 SGHTA and CDR2 FQGNSA. CDR3 sequence: CASSLVAAYQETQYF. The CDR3 DNA sequence: TGTGCCAGCAGCTTAGTAGCGGCGTACCAAGAGACCCAGTACTTC.

The chain couples TRBV7-7 to TRBJ2-7; the D gene is possibly TRBD2 (5 bases). This CDR3 region has 13 residues. V was shortened by 9 bases and J by 0 bases, with 12 bases between the two germline ends. Germline values: CDR1 SSHAT, CDR2 FNYEAQ (reference sequence). This chain's CDR3 is CARLDRDSYEQYF. For the CDR3, the DNA is TGTGCCAGGCTTGACCGGGACTCCTACGAGCAGTACTTC.

There are a few counts of this clonotype. The CDR3 protein is CASSLALGSYEQYF. The CDR3 nucleotides read TGCGCCAGCAGCTTGGCGTTGGGATCCTACGAGCAGTACTTC. The genes are TRBV5-1 and TRBJ2-7; D unresolved. V shed 0 bases and J shed 1 base, with 8 bases lying between them. From germline, CDR1 is SGHRS and CDR2 YFSETQ. The CDR3 totals 14 residues.

This sequence joins TRBV19 and TRBJ1-6, with D possibly matching TRBD1 (5 bases). This CDR3 region has 13 residues. CDR1 and CDR2 (germline): LNHDA, SQIVND (reference sequence). V lost 4 bases and J 6 bases, leaving 7 bases between the germline ends. As DNA, the CDR3 is TGTGCCAGTAGTAGGACAAGTAATTCACCCCTCCACTTT. It codes for CASSRTSNSPLHF.

At least ten counts were recorded for this clonotype. CDR3 amino acids: CASSWGPDQPQHF. DNA for the CDR3: TGCGCCAGCAGCTGGGGACCCGATCAGCCCCAGCATTTT. This chain links TRBV5-1 with TRBJ1-5; TRBD1 is a possible D gene (5 bases). The CDR3 extends over 13 amino acids. V dropped 3 bases and J dropped 5 bases, with 9 bases sitting between them. Germline V gene data show CDR1 as SGHRS and CDR2 as YFSETQ.

This clonotype was observed a few times. The chain joins TRBV28 to TRBJ1-1; no clear D. V was clipped by 1 base and J by 11 bases, with 14 bases between them. Germline CDR1 MDHEN, CDR2 SYDVKM. This CDR3 has 13 amino acids. The CDR3 DNA reads TGTGCCAGCAGTTTATCAAGTCGGTTGGGGGCTTTCTTT. It encodes CASSLSSRLGAFF.